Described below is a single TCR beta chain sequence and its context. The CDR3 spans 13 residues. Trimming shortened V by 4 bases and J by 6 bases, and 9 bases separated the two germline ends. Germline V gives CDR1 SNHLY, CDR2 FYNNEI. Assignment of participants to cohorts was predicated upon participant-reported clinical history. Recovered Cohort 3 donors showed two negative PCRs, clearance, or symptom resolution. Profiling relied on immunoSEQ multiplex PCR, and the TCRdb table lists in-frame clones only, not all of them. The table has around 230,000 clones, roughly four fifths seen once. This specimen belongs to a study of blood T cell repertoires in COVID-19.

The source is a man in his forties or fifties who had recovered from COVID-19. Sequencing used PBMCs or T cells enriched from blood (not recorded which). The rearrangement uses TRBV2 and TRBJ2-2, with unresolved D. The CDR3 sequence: CASSGGASGELFF. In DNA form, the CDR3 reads TGTGCCAGCAGTGGAGGAGCGTCCGGGGAGCTGTTTTTT.